This TCR beta chain originates from a study of OX40 agonist ivuxolimab in advanced cancers. At the level of the study: Patient treatment consisted of intravenous ivuxolimab administration every 2 weeks at 0.01 to 10 mg/kg. A mean age of around 60 years, range roughly 20 to 85, was recorded, and roughly 80% were male.

Sequencing was performed with immunoSEQ multiplex PCR; in TCRdb, only in-frame clones are kept and a portion is missing. The sample lists about 45,000 clones; about nine tenths were seen once. Details on this clone: The antigen is unknown.

Study findings and constraints: At 0.1 to 3.0 mg/kg, CD4+ and CD8+ blood T cells expanded clonally by week 6. The authors did not determine the antigen specificity of the expanded peripheral T cells.

This specimen was CD4+ or CD8+ T cells sorted from blood, taken in a trial of the OX40 agonist ivuxolimab. This TCR was sampled from an adult with an advanced solid tumor such as melanoma, head and neck, liver or kidney cancer.

The CDR3 region is CASSPRGGQEKNIQYF. In DNA, the CDR3 is TGTGCCAGCAGCCCTAGGGGGGGACAGGAAAAAAACATTCAGTACTTC. The chain employs TRBV7-9 and TRBJ2-4; D might be TRBD1 (8 bases). V lost 5 bases and J lost 4, with 18 bases in between. Germline CDR1 is SEHNR and CDR2 is FQNEAQ (reference sequence). The CDR3 length is 16 residues.